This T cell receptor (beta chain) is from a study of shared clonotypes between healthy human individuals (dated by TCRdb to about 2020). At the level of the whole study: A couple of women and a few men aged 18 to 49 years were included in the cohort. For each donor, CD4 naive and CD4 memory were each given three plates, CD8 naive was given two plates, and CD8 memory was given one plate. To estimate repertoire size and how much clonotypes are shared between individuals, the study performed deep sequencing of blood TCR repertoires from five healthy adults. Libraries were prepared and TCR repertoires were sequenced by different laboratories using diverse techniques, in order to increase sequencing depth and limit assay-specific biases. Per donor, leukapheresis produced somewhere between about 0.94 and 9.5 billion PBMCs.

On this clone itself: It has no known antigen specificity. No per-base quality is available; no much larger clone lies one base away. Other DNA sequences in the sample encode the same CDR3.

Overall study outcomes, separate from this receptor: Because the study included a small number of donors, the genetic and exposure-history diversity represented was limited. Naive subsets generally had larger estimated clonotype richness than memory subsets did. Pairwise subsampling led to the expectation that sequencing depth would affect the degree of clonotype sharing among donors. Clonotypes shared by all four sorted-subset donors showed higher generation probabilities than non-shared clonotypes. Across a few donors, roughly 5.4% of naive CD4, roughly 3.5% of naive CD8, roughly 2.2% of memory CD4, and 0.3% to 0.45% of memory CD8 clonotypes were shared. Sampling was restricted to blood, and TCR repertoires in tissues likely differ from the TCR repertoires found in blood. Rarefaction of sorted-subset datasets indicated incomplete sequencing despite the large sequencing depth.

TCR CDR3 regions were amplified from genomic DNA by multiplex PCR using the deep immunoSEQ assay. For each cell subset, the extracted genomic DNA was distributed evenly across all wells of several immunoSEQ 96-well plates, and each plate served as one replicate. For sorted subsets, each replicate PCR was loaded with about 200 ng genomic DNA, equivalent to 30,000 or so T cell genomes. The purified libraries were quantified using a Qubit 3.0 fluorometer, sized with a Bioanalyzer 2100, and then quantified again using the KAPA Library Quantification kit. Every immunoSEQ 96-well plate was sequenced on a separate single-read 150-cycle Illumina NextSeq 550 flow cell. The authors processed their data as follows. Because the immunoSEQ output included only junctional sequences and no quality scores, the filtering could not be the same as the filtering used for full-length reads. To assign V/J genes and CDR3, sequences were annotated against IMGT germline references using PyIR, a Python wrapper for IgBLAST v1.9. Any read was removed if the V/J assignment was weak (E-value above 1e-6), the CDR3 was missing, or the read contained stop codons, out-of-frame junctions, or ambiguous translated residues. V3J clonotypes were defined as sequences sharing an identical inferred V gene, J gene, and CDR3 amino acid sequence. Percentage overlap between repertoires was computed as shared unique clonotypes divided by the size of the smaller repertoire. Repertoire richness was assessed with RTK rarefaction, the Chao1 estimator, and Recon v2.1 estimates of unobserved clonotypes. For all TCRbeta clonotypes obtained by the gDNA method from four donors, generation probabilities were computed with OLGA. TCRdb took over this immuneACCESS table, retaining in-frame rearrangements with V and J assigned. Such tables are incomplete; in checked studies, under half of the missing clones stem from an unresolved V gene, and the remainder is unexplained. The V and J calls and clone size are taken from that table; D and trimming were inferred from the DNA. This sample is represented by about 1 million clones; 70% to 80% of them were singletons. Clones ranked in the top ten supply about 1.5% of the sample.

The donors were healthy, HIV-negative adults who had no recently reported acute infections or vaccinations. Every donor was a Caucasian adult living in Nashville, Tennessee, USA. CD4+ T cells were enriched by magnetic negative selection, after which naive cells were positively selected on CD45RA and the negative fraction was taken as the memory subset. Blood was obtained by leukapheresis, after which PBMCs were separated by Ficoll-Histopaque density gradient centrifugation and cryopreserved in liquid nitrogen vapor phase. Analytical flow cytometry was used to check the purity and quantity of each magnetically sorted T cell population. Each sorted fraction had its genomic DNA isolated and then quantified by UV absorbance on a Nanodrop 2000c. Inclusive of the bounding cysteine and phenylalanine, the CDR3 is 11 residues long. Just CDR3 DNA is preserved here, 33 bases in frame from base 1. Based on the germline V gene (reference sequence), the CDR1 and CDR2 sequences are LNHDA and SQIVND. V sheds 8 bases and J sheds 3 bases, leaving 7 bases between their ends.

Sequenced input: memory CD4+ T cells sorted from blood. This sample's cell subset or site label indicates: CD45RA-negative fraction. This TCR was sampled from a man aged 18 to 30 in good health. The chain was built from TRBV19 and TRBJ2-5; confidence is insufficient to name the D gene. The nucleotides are TGTGCCAGTCGAAGAGAAGAGACCCAGTACTTC. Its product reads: CASRREETQYF.